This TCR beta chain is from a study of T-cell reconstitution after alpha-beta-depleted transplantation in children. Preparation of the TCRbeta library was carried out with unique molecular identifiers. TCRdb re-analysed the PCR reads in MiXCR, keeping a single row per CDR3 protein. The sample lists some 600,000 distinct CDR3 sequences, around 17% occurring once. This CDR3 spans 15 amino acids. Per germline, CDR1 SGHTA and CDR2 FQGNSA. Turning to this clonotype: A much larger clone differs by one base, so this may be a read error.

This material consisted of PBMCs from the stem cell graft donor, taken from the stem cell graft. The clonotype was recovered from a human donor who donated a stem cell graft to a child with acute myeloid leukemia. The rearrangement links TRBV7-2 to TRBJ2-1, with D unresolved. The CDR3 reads CASSPRIRSYNEQLF. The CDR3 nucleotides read TGTGCCAGCAGCCCGAGGATTCGGTCCTACAATGAGCAGCTCTTC.